This TCR beta chain was sequenced for a study of blood T cells in healthy people across ages. General study points: Not knowing donor CMV status may have confounded expanded clonotype changes. The fall in TCR beta diversity per million T cells was roughly linear with age.

The CDR3 extends over 13 amino acids. The ends were cut back, 7 bases at V and 1 base at J, with 11 bases in the middle. This clonotype was seen many times. Its target is not known. Peripheral blood was drawn, approximately 9.7 milliliters per donor. It was with a sample-barcoded 5' primer and a J-beta primer mix that a second PCR of roughly 7 to 12 cycles was run. Researchers report that each sample yielded at least 3 million CDR3-containing paired-end reads. TCRdb reprocessed the 5' RACE reads with MiXCR, giving one entry per CDR3 protein. This sample has about 730,000 distinct CDR3 sequences, with roughly 45% found just once.

V is TRBV12-3 or TRBV12-4 and J is TRBJ2-7; D gene ambiguous. The source of this sequence is a woman aged 60-75 years in good health. What was sequenced was blood. The CDR3 nucleotides read TGTGCCAGCACCCAGACGGGTTCCTACGAGCAGTACTTC. Translating gives CASTQTGSYEQYF.